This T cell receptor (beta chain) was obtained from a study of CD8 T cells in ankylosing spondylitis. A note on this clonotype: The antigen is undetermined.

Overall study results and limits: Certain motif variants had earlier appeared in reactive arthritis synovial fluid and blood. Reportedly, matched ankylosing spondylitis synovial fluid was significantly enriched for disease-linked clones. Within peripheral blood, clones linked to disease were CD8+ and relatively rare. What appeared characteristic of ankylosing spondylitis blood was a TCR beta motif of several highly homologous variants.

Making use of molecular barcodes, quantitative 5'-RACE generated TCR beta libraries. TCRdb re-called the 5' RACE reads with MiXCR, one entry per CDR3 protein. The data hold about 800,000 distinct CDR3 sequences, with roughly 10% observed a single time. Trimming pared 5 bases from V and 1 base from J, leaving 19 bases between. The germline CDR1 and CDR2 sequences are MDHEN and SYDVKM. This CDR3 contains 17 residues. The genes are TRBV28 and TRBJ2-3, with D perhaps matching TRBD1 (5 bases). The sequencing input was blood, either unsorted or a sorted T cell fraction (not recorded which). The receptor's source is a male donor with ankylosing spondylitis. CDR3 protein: CASSPPGLGSGTDTQYF. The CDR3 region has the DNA TGTGCCAGCAGTCCTCCAGGGCTAGGTTCCGGCACAGATACGCAGTATTTT.